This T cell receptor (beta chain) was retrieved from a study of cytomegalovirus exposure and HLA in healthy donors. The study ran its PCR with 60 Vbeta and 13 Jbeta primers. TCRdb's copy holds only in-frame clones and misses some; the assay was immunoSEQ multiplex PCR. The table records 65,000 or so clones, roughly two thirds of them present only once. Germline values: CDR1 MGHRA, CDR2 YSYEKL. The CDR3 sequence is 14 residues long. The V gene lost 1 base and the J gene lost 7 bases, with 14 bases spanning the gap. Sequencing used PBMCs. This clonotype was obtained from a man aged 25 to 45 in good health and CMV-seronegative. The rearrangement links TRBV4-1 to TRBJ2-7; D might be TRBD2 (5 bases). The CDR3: CASSQVSALGEQYF. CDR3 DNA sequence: TGCGCCAGCAGCCAAGTTAGCGCCCTAGGGGAGCAGTACTTC.